The 10 T cell receptor beta chains given below trace back to one sample, sequenced in a study of identical twins. TCRdb re-analysed the 5' RACE reads in MiXCR, keeping a single row per CDR3 protein. Altogether roughly 250,000 distinct CDR3 sequences are present, 7.5% being singletons, with the ten largest covering around 5%. These data were likewise used in another study, on yellow fever vaccine responses in identical twins.

The source material was CD8+ T cells sorted from blood. The source of these receptors is a woman aged 18-29 years in good health.

This clonotype was counted at least ten times. The genes are TRBV7-9 and TRBJ1-1; D ambiguous. The CDR3 loop spans 11 amino acids. The ends were cut back, 8 bases at V and 3 bases at J, with 7 bases in the middle. Germline CDR1 and CDR2: SEHNR and FQNEAQ (reference sequence). As DNA, the CDR3 is TGTGCCAGCGAAATATACACTGAAGCTTTCTTT. As protein: CASEIYTEAFF.

The CDR3 region is CASSQFKASAGDEQFF. The CDR3, as DNA: TGTGCCAGCAGCCAATTTAAGGCTAGCGCCGGGGATGAGCAGTTCTTC. V and J are TRBV16 and TRBJ2-1, with D possibly being TRBD2 (6 bases). In germline, CDR1 is KGHSY, CDR2 FQNENV. The germline V and J ends were trimmed by 1 base and 8 bases, with 18 bases remaining between them. CDR3 length: 16 amino acids.

The V and J genes are TRBV10-3 and TRBJ2-5, with TRBD2 as a possible D gene (6 bases). CDR1 and CDR2 (germline): ENHRY, SYGVKD. V lost 2 bases to trimming and J lost 1 base, with 11 bases between them. The CDR3 spans 15 residues. The CDR3 region is CAISEEAGFQETQYF. As DNA, the CDR3 is TGTGCCATCAGTGAGGAAGCGGGCTTCCAAGAGACCCAGTACTTC.

This clonotype was seen repeatedly, ten times or more. CDR3 DNA sequence: TGTGCCAGCAGCTTAGCCCAGACTCCAGAGTTCTTC. Translation gives CASSLAQTPEFF. The rearrangement joins TRBV7-8 to TRBJ2-1; no clear D gene. The CDR3 runs to 12 residues. Trimming removed 0 bases from V and 14 bases from J, with 11 bases in between. The germline CDR1 and CDR2 sequences are SGHVS and FQNEAQ.

This clonotype was counted many times. The V gene is TRBV12-3 or TRBV12-4, the J gene TRBJ1-6; D gene ambiguous. V lost 5 bases, J lost 14 bases, and 16 bases lay in between. There are 13 residues in the CDR3. The chain's CDR3 is CASSHNREPTLHF. The CDR3 region has the DNA TGTGCCAGCAGTCATAACCGGGAGCCAACCCTCCACTTT.

Many counts were recorded for this clonotype. V and J are TRBV24-1 and TRBJ2-3; D may be TRBD1 (5 bases). This CDR3 has 14 residues. CDR1 and CDR2 from the germline V gene are KGHDR and SFDVKD. The V and J ends lost 0 bases and 5 bases respectively, with 8 bases between them. CDR3 nucleotides: TGTGCCACCAGTGATTTGACAGGCCGAGATACGCAGTATTTT. Its protein is CATSDLTGRDTQYF.

At least ten counts were recorded for this clonotype. The gene calls are TRBV5-5 and TRBJ2-1, with D possibly TRBD1 on 6 matching bases. This CDR3 is 13 amino acids long. V lost 4 bases, J lost 8 bases, and 13 bases lay in between. The germline V gene encodes CDR1 SGHKS and CDR2 YYEKEE (reference sequence). The CDR3, as DNA: TGTGCCAGCAGCCTACAGGGTTTCGATGAGCAGTTCTTC. Its protein is CASSLQGFDEQFF.

The chain is built from TRBV24-1 and TRBJ2-7, with TRBD1 matching 11 bases. This CDR3 comprises 17 residues. The germline CDR1 and CDR2 sequences are KGHDR and SFDVKD. The junction had 11 bases not matched to a gene; V was cut back by 4 bases and J by 4 bases. DNA for the CDR3: TGTGCCACCAGTGACCCTACCGGGACAGGGGGTTTGTACGAGCAGTACGTC. It encodes CATSDPTGTGGLYEQYV.

This chain joins TRBV7-3 and TRBJ2-1; 10 nucleotides match TRBD2. Germline assignment: CDR1 SGHTA and CDR2 FQGTGA. V shed 0 bases and J 6 bases; nucleotides not matched to a gene: 2. The length of the CDR3 is 15 residues. This chain's CDR3 is CASSLTLAGINEQFF. CDR3 nucleotides: TGTGCCAGCAGCTTAACACTAGCGGGGATCAATGAGCAGTTCTTC.

This clonotype occurred a few times. The chain couples TRBV29-1 to TRBJ2-1; tentative D call: TRBD2 (5 bases). The CDR3 length is 13 residues. V lost 6 bases and J 4 bases, leaving 13 bases between the germline ends. Germline V gene lookup returns CDR1 SQVTM and CDR2 ANQGSEA. Written as DNA, the CDR3 is TGCAGCGTCCAAGACGGGGATTACAATGAGCAGTTCTTC. This encodes CSVQDGDYNEQFF.